This entry lists 23 T cell receptor beta chains sequenced from one sample in a study of blood T cell repertoires in COVID-19. TCRdb keeps only in-frame clones here, not all; method: immunoSEQ multiplex PCR. The table has about 170,000 clones, approximately 85% seen once. Material: peripheral blood. These receptors came from a man older than 75 with COVID-19, enrolled during active disease.

The CDR3 DNA is TGTGCCATCAGTGGGGGGCTCTATGGCTACACCTTC. Its translation is CAISGGLYGYTF. This rearrangement joins TRBV10-3 to TRBJ1-2; weak D call: TRBD1 (6 bases). Trimming cost V 4 bases and J 4 bases, with 7 bases left between them. The CDR3 length is 12 residues. CDR1 is ENHRY, CDR2 SYGVKD, per germline.

This clone was found a few times. The chain joins TRBV6-4 to TRBJ2-3; 8 nucleotides line up with TRBD2. Germline V gives CDR1 MRHNA, CDR2 SNTAGT. Trimming removed 2 bases from V and 1 base from J; junction bases left unmatched: 5. The CDR3 spans 16 residues. DNA of the CDR3: TGTGCCAGCAGTGACCACGGGGGGGTTCGCACAGATACGCAGTATTTT. Residues: CASSDHGGVRTDTQYF.

This rearrangement joins TRBV19 to TRBJ1-2; 7 nucleotides align to TRBD1. This CDR3 region has 14 residues. The V gene end was trimmed by 9 bases and the J gene end by 4 bases; junction bases not matched to a gene: 11. Germline lookup yields CDR1 LNHDA and CDR2 SQIVND (reference sequence). The CDR3 region has the DNA TGTGCCAGCAGCTCCCCGGACAGGATCTATGGCTACACCTTC. Protein product: CASSSPDRIYGYTF.

V usage is TRBV5-4 and J usage is TRBJ2-7, with D tentatively TRBD2 (5 bases). There are 14 residues in the CDR3. CDR1 SGHNT and CDR2 YYREEE come from the germline V gene (reference sequence). Trimming pared 2 bases from V and 5 bases from J, leaving 14 bases between. CDR3 in amino acids: CASSLRSKRDEQYF. CDR3 coding DNA: TGTGCCAGCAGCTTAAGGAGTAAGAGGGACGAGCAGTACTTC.

The J gene is TRBJ1-4, the V gene TRBV3-1 (or the pseudogene TRBV3-2), with D perhaps matching TRBD1 (5 bases). CDR1 and CDR2 from the germline V gene are LGHDT and YNNKEL (reference sequence). V was clipped by 5 bases and J by 5 bases, with 12 bases between them. CDR3 length: 14 residues. CDR3 residues: CASSSAGRNEKLFF. The CDR3 DNA follows: TGTGCCAGCAGCTCCGCAGGGCGGAATGAAAAACTGTTTTTT.

The V and J genes are TRBV3-1 (or the pseudogene TRBV3-2) and TRBJ1-4, with D possibly TRBD1 on 5 matching bases. The germline V and J ends were trimmed by 0 bases and 8 bases, with 13 bases remaining between them. The CDR3 is 15 residues long. CDR1 and CDR2 from the germline V gene are LGHDT and YNNKEL (reference sequence). As DNA, the CDR3 is TGTGCCAGCAGCCAAGAGGGCAGGGTTCGAGAAAAACTGTTTTTT. Protein sequence: CASSQEGRVREKLFF.

This chain uses TRBV7-2 with TRBJ2-2; D is ambiguous. Looked up from germline, CDR1 is SGHTA and CDR2 is FQGNSA. The CDR3 contains 13 residues. Deletions cut 1 base from V and 5 bases from J, with 5 bases between. CDR3 protein: CASSLDPTGELFF. CDR3 sequence (DNA): TGTGCCAGCAGCTTAGATCCTACCGGGGAGCTGTTTTTT.

The gene calls are TRBV19 and TRBJ1-4, with unresolved D. Looked up from germline, CDR1 is LNHDA and CDR2 is SQIVND (reference sequence). V was trimmed by 5 bases and J by 5 bases, leaving 12 bases between them. The length of the CDR3 is 14 residues. DNA of the CDR3: TGTGCCAGTAGTTCCAGGCAGGAAAATGAAAAACTGTTTTTT. As protein: CASSSRQENEKLFF. Based on the CDR3 plus reference TRBV19 and TRBJ1-4, the full variable domain is DGGITQSPKYLFRKEGQNVTLSCEQNLNHDAMYWYRQDPGQGLRLIYYSQIVNDFQKGDIAEGYSVSREKKESFPLTVTSAQKNPTAFYLCASSSRQENEKLFFGSGTQLSVL.

This chain uses TRBV3-1 (or the pseudogene TRBV3-2) with TRBJ2-5; 9 positions match TRBD1. The CDR3 runs to 16 residues. The J segment lost 4 bases and the V segment lost 1 base, leaving 7 bases of the junction unmatched. CDR1 LGHDT and CDR2 YNNKEL come from the germline V gene (reference sequence). CDR3 sequence: CASSQGTGDVRETQYF. The CDR3 nucleotides read TGTGCCAGCAGCCAAGGGACAGGGGATGTGCGAGAGACCCAGTACTTC.

This rearrangement joins TRBV27 to TRBJ2-7; D might be TRBD1 (5 bases). Germline CDR1 and CDR2: MNHEY and SMNVEV (reference sequence). V was clipped by 5 bases and J by 1 base, with 18 bases between them. The CDR3 length is 16 residues. Here the CDR3 DNA reads TGTGCCAGCAGTCCCCGGACACCCGCTATTTCCTACGAGCAGTACTTC. The encoded protein is CASSPRTPAISYEQYF.

V usage is TRBV7-3 and J usage is TRBJ1-6; 7 positions match TRBD1. The CDR3 has 15 amino acids. From germline, CDR1 is SGHTA and CDR2 FQGTGA. Trimming at V came to 6 bases and at J to 5 bases, leaving 7 bases not matched to a gene. In DNA, the CDR3 is TGTGCCAGCAGGTCTGCCGGGACAGATAATTCACCCCTCCACTTT. Protein: CASRSAGTDNSPLHF.

In this sample, this clone turned up once. The chain links TRBV6-2 or TRBV6-3 to TRBJ1-2; the match to TRBD1 covers 7 bases. Trimming at V came to 8 bases and at J to 0 bases, leaving 9 bases not matched to a gene. CDR1 is MNHEY and CDR2 is SVGEGT in the germline V gene. The CDR3 has 15 residues. The CDR3 reads CASRLKGASNYGYTF. CDR3 sequence (DNA): TGTGCCAGCCGCCTAAAGGGGGCTTCTAACTATGGCTACACCTTC.

V and J are TRBV28 and TRBJ2-1, with D unresolved. V lost 2 bases and J 4 bases, leaving 6 bases between the germline ends. The CDR3 sequence is 13 residues long. The germline CDR1 and CDR2 sequences are MDHEN and SYDVKM. Here the CDR3 reads CASSLKTYNEQFF. The CDR3 bases are TGTGCCAGCAGTTTAAAAACTTACAATGAGCAGTTCTTC.

This sequence joins TRBV2 and TRBJ1-5; the D gene is possibly TRBD1 (6 bases). CDR1 and CDR2 from the germline V gene are SNHLY and FYNNEI. The V gene lost 10 bases and the J gene lost 1 base, with 14 bases spanning the gap. The CDR3 totals 14 residues. The CDR3, as DNA: TGTGCCATAGGAACGGACAGCAGCAATCAGCCCCAGCATTTT. Residues: CAIGTDSSNQPQHF.

The chain recombines TRBV28 with TRBJ2-1, with 7 positions matching TRBD1. This CDR3 contains 15 residues. V lost 7 bases to trimming and J lost 10 bases; unmatched junction nucleotides: 16. CDR1 and CDR2 (germline): MDHEN, SYDVKM. CDR3 loop: CASTLPGQPLREQFF. The CDR3 nucleotides read TGTGCCAGCACTCTACCGGGACAGCCCTTGAGGGAGCAGTTCTTC.

Here the CDR3 reads CASSLGFPLRGNTIYF. The CDR3 coding sequence is TGTGCCAGCAGTTTAGGTTTTCCGCTGAGAGGAAACACCATATATTTT. J is TRBJ1-3 and V is TRBV27; D is ambiguous. The CDR3 length is 16 residues. Trimming shortened V by 2 bases and J by 4 bases, and 15 bases separated the two germline ends. Germline V gives CDR1 MNHEY, CDR2 SMNVEV (reference sequence).

The chain is built from TRBV24-1 and TRBJ1-2; unclear D gene. The CDR3 is 13 residues long. Looked up from germline, CDR1 is KGHDR and CDR2 is SFDVKD. The V end was cut by 3 bases, the J end by 3 bases, with 7 bases between. The CDR3 DNA reads as TGTGCCACCAGTGATCTCCAGTACTATGGCTACACCTTC. Its protein is CATSDLQYYGYTF.

V is TRBV5-1 and J is TRBJ2-6; D is ambiguous. Per germline, CDR1 SGHRS and CDR2 YFSETQ. The V gene lost 0 bases and the J gene lost 0 bases, with 7 bases spanning the gap. The CDR3 spans 16 residues. The CDR3 bases are TGCGCCAGCAGCTTGGGACTGGTCTCTGGGGCCAACGTCCTGACTTTC. Translated: CASSLGLVSGANVLTF.

This clone was observed a single time. This chain uses TRBV2 with TRBJ1-1, with a possible D match to TRBD1 (6 bases). The CDR3 is made up of 14 amino acids. Trimming removed 4 bases at V and 2 bases at J, with 11 bases between. The V gene's germline CDR1 is SNHLY and CDR2 FYNNEI. The CDR3 is CASSVSRGNTEAFF. DNA for the CDR3: TGTGCCAGCAGTGTGAGCAGGGGAAACACTGAAGCTTTCTTT.

The rearrangement uses TRBV2 and TRBJ2-7; 9 bases fit TRBD1. The V gene's germline CDR1 is SNHLY and CDR2 FYNNEI. CDR3 length: 11 amino acids. V was clipped by 8 bases and J by 6 bases; unmatched bases: 2. CDR3 protein: CASRQGGEQYF. For the CDR3, the DNA is TGTGCCAGCCGACAGGGGGGCGAGCAGTACTTC.

This chain uses TRBV6-5 with TRBJ1-2; tentative D call: TRBD1 (5 bases). The CDR3 runs to 14 residues. Germline lookup yields CDR1 MNHEY and CDR2 SVGAGI. Trimming took off 6 bases at V and 7 bases at J, with 18 bases between the two ends. As DNA, the CDR3 is TGTGCCAGCAGGGCCGGCGGGAAGGGACTTGGCTACACCTTC. Protein: CASRAGGKGLGYTF.

The genes are TRBV3-1 (or the pseudogene TRBV3-2) and TRBJ2-5; tentative D call: TRBD2 (5 bases). V lost 2 bases and J lost 1, with 8 bases in between. The CDR3 is 14 amino acids. CDR1 is LGHDT, CDR2 YNNKEL, per germline (reference sequence). The CDR3 region has the DNA TGTGCCAGCAGCCAATCGGGGATCCAAGAGACCCAGTACTTC. Amino acids: CASSQSGIQETQYF.

This clone was detected once. The V call is TRBV7-3, the J call TRBJ1-6; D not certain. V lost 2 bases, J lost 4 bases, and 3 bases lay in between. CDR1 and CDR2 (germline): SGHTA, FQGTGA. This CDR3 spans 13 amino acids. In nucleotides, the CDR3 is TGTGCCAGCAGCTTACAGTATAATTCACCCCTCCACTTT. The encoded protein is CASSLQYNSPLHF.